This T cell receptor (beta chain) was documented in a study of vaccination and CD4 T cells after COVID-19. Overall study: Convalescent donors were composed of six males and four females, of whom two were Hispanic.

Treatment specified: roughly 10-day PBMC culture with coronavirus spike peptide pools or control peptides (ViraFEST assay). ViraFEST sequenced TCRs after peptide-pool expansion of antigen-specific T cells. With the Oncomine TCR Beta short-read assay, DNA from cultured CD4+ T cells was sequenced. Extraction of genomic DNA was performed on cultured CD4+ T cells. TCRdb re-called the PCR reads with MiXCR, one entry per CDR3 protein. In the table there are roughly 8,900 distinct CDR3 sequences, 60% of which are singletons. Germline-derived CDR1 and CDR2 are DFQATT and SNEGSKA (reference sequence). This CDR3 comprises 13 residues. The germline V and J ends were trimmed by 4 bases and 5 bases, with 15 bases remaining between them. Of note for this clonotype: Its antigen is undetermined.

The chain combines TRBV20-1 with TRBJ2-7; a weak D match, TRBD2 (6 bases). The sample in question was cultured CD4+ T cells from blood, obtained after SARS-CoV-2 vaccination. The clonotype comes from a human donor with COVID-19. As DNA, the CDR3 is TGCAGTGCTACGAGGGACTTTCGGCACGAGCAGTACTTC. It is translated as CSATRDFRHEQYF.